This TCR beta chain came from a study of cytomegalovirus exposure and HLA in healthy donors. Study-wide findings and caveats: Reportedly, diagnosis of cytomegalovirus status by the classifier showed high specificity and sensitivity. For most TCR beta V segments, an earlier analysis put the productive rate at about 90% or about 30% of the time.

Trimming removed 2 bases at V and 2 bases at J, with 9 bases between. CDR1 is MNHEY and CDR2 is SMNVEV in the germline V gene (reference sequence). There are 15 residues in the CDR3. Note on this clone: The target antigen is unknown.

Primers for the PCR totalled 60 Vbeta and 13 Jbeta. TCRdb keeps only in-frame clones here, not all; method: immunoSEQ multiplex PCR. The sample carries 95,000 to 100,000 clones, approximately 89% recorded once. The specimen sequenced was PBMCs. The rearrangement joins TRBV27 to TRBJ1-4; possibly TRBD1 for D (5 bases). This TCR was sampled from a young man in good health and CMV-seronegative. The CDR3 region has the DNA TGTGCCAGCAGTTTACGGGGGGTGACTAATGAAAAACTGTTTTTT. The encoded protein is CASSLRGVTNEKLFF.